These 16 T cell receptor beta chains originate from one sample sequenced in a study of CD8 T cells in ankylosing spondylitis. Study-level results: For ankylosing spondylitis blood, a TCR beta motif of several highly homologous variants appeared characteristic.

No antigens are known for them. TCRdb reprocessed the 5' RACE reads with MiXCR, giving one entry per CDR3 protein. Seen here are roughly 490,000 distinct CDR3 sequences, over 4% observed once, and the top ten hold 3% to 4%. Sequencing used blood, either unsorted or a sorted T cell fraction (not recorded which). The source is a male donor with ankylosing spondylitis.

This clonotype was counted at least ten times. The CDR3 loop is CASSLTRTGSNYGYTF. The DNA for the CDR3 is TGTGCCAGCAGCCTTACCCGGACAGGGTCTAACTATGGCTACACCTTC. The chain is built from TRBV27 and TRBJ1-2, with 8 nucleotides matching TRBD1. The CDR3 spans 16 residues. Germline CDR1 MNHEY, CDR2 SMNVEV (reference sequence). With V trimmed by 6 bases and J by 0 bases, 9 bases remained unmatched.

There are many counts of this clonotype. The chain couples TRBV10-3 to TRBJ1-2; D uncertain. Germline loops: CDR1 ENHRY, CDR2 SYGVKD. This CDR3 spans 14 amino acids. The V end was cut by 7 bases, the J end by 1 base, with 13 bases between. The CDR3 DNA sequence: TGTGCCATCAATTCCCCCCCTCTTAACTATGGCTACACCTTC. Translation gives CAINSPPLNYGYTF.

This clonotype was observed a handful of times. This sequence joins TRBV7-2 and TRBJ1-4; 7 positions match TRBD1. Per germline, CDR1 SGHTA and CDR2 FQGNSA. The junction had 8 bases not matched to a gene; V was cut back by 5 bases and J by 8 bases. The CDR3 runs to 14 residues. CDR3 in DNA: TGTGCCAGCAGCGGGACAGCTCAAGGGGAAAAACTGTTTTTT. Encoded protein: CASSGTAQGEKLFF. Combining the CDR3 with reference TRBV7-2 and TRBJ1-4 gives the whole variable domain GAGVSQSPSNKVTEKGKDVELRCDPISGHTALYWYRQSLGQGLEFLIYFQGNSAPDKSGLPSDRFSAERTGGSVSTLTIQRTQQEDSAVYLCASSGTAQGEKLFFGSGTQLSVL.

There are many counts of this clonotype. The chain has TRBV20-1 and TRBJ2-7, with D hard to call. The CDR3 contains 12 residues. Germline V lookup: CDR1 DFQATT, CDR2 SNEGSKA (reference sequence). V was pared by 2 bases and J by 1 base, with 6 bases between. In DNA, the CDR3 is TGCAGTGCTAGACCGGGTTCCTACGAGCAGTACTTC. The encoded protein is CSARPGSYEQYF.

This clonotype was recorded many times. The CDR3 coding sequence is TGCGCCAGTTATTCTAGCGGGAGGGCCGATGAGCAGTTCTTC. Its translation is CASYSSGRADEQFF. The chain joins TRBV5-1 to TRBJ2-1; TRBD2 matches 12 bases. Germline loops: CDR1 SGHRS, CDR2 YFSETQ. The ends lost 8 bases at V and 8 bases at J; junction bases unmatched: 8. The CDR3 totals 14 residues.

At least ten counts were recorded for this clonotype. The chain has TRBV5-6 and TRBJ1-5; 7 bases match TRBD1. With V trimmed by 4 bases and J by 1 base, 8 bases remained unmatched. Germline lookup yields CDR1 SGHDT and CDR2 YYEEEE. CDR3 size: 16 residues. The CDR3 is CASSQTGAPSNQPQHF. In nucleotides, the CDR3 is TGTGCCAGCAGCCAAACAGGGGCTCCCAGCAATCAGCCCCAGCATTTT. Variable domain in full (rest from reference TRBV5-6 and TRBJ1-5): DAGVTQSPTHLIKTRGQQVTLRCSPKSGHDTVSWYQQALGQGPQFIFQYYEEEERQRGNFPDRFSGHQFPNYSSELNVNALLLGDSALYLCASSQTGAPSNQPQHFGDGTRLSIL.

This clonotype showed up many times. This chain connects TRBV7-9 to TRBJ2-1, with a possible D match to TRBD2 (6 bases). From germline, CDR1 is SEHNR and CDR2 FQNEAQ (reference sequence). The V gene lost 7 bases and the J gene lost 5 bases, with 18 bases spanning the gap. The CDR3 sequence is 15 residues long. The CDR3 sequence: CASIRFGGRHNEQFF. The CDR3 bases are TGTGCCAGCATCCGATTTGGAGGGCGACACAATGAGCAGTTCTTC.

This clonotype was recorded many times. The J gene is TRBJ2-3, the V gene TRBV28; D is unresolved. The V end lost 2 bases, the J end lost 5 bases, and 11 bases lay between the germline ends. The CDR3 is 14 amino acids. Germline V gives CDR1 MDHEN, CDR2 SYDVKM. The CDR3 DNA reads TGTGCCAGCAGTTTAGAGCCCGGCGTAGATACGCAGTATTTT. Residues: CASSLEPGVDTQYF. Variable domain in full (rest from reference TRBV28 and TRBJ2-3): DVKVTQSSRYLVKRTGEKVFLECVQDMDHENMFWYRQDPGLGLRLIYFSYDVKMKEKGDIPEGYSVSREKKERFSLILESASTNQTSMYLCASSLEPGVDTQYFGPGTRLTVL.

This clonotype was counted at least ten times. The CDR3 here is CSATDRDYNTYNEQFF. CDR3 nucleotide sequence: TGCAGTGCTACGGATCGGGACTACAATACCTACAATGAGCAGTTCTTC. The V and J genes are TRBV20-1 and TRBJ2-1, with 7 nucleotides matching TRBD2. Germline V gene sequence: CDR1 DFQATT, CDR2 SNEGSKA (reference sequence). The CDR3 has 16 residues. The V and J ends lost 4 bases and 2 bases, in that order; junction bases with no gene match: 11.

In this sample, this clonotype turned up many times. The chain has TRBV28 and TRBJ2-3; D might be TRBD2 (5 bases). This CDR3 has 13 residues. The germline CDR1 and CDR2 sequences are MDHEN and SYDVKM. The V end was cut by 2 bases, the J end by 6 bases, with 9 bases between. This CDR3 is CASSLGRDDTQYF. Here the CDR3 DNA reads TGTGCCAGCAGTTTAGGTCGGGATGATACGCAGTATTTT.

This clonotype was counted only a few times. This sequence joins TRBV6-1 and TRBJ2-3; a weak D match, TRBD2 (5 bases). The CDR3 covers 15 residues. The V gene lost 6 bases and the J gene lost 2 bases, with 15 bases spanning the gap. Germline CDR1 MNHNS, CDR2 SASEGT. The CDR3 loop is CASRPTGNPTDTQYF. The CDR3, as DNA: TGTGCCAGCAGGCCCACGGGAAACCCCACAGATACGCAGTATTTT.

This clonotype was picked up many times. V is TRBV6-5 and J is TRBJ1-5, with D possibly being TRBD1 (5 bases). The CDR3 is 15 residues long. Trimming cost V 0 bases and J 5 bases, with 11 bases left between them. CDR1 is MNHEY and CDR2 is SVGAGI in the germline V gene. In DNA form, the CDR3 reads TGTGCCAGCAGTTACTCTTACGGGGCCGATCAGCCCCAGCATTTT. It translates to CASSYSYGADQPQHF.

At least ten counts were recorded for this clonotype. This chain links TRBV5-1 with TRBJ2-2; D is perhaps TRBD1 (5 bases). This CDR3 spans 15 amino acids. Germline lookup yields CDR1 SGHRS and CDR2 YFSETQ. V dropped 3 bases and J dropped 4 bases, with 13 bases sitting between them. The CDR3 is CASSSQGHSTGELFF. CDR3 nucleotide sequence: TGCGCCAGCAGCTCTCAAGGACATTCCACCGGGGAGCTGTTTTTT.

Ten or more counts support this clonotype. The gene calls are TRBV10-3 and TRBJ2-5, with 7 bases aligning to TRBD1. CDR3 length: 13 residues. V lost 4 bases to trimming and J lost 2 bases; unmatched junction nucleotides: 1. Germline lookup yields CDR1 ENHRY and CDR2 SYGVKD. The CDR3 coding sequence is TGTGCCATCAGTGGGGGACAGCAAGAGACCCAGTACTTC. Amino acids: CAISGGQQETQYF.

This clonotype was counted many times. The chain has TRBV20-1 and TRBJ1-6; 7 nucleotides line up with TRBD1. Germline assignment: CDR1 DFQATT and CDR2 SNEGSKA (reference sequence). Losses at the gene ends were 2 bases for V and 4 bases for J; bases not matched to a gene: 8. The CDR3 totals 16 residues. The CDR3: CSARNWDRGYNSPLHF. DNA for the CDR3: TGCAGTGCTAGAAATTGGGACAGAGGATATAATTCACCCCTCCACTTT.

This clonotype was counted between two and nine times. The gene calls are TRBV27 and TRBJ2-7, with a weak D call TRBD2 (7 bases). Germline values: CDR1 MNHEY, CDR2 SMNVEV (reference sequence). This CDR3 contains 16 residues. V dropped 7 bases and J dropped 0 bases, with 19 bases sitting between them. CDR3 nucleotides: TGTGCCAGCACGTCAGTAAGGGGGGGGAGCTCCTACGAGCAGTACTTC. It translates to CASTSVRGGSSYEQYF.